A selection of T cell receptor beta chains follows, all from one sample in a study of shared clonotypes between healthy human individuals. Data came from immunoSEQ multiplex PCR; TCRdb stores just in-frame clones and leaves some out. Seen here are 1,400,000 or so clones, about 98.5% observed once, and the top ten hold 0.36%. The sequenced material came from naive CD4+ T cells sorted from blood. The receptors were gathered from a man between 25 and 39 years old in good health. CDR3s include the opening cysteine and the closing phenylalanine or tryptophan.

V	length	J	CDR3
TRBV28	12	TRBJ2-3	CASSTLTDTQYF
TRBV28	22	TRBJ2-1	CASSRRPGGLSRTPESYNEQFF
TRBV11-2	16	TRBJ2-2	CASSQKGTVPTGELFF
TRBV6-1	15	TRBJ1-5	CASNFLQNSNQPQHF
TRBV9	14	TRBJ2-3	CASSVGTVADTQYF
TRBV11-2	13	TRBJ2-5	CASSLGEGETQYF
TRBV19	13	TRBJ1-5	CASSMPGLQPQHF
TRBV18	16	TRBJ1-4	CASSPPGFQGVEKLFF
TRBV6-5	14	TRBJ2-6	CASSVRRAANVLTF
TRBV2	15	TRBJ2-1	CASSEDVVGSNEQFF
TRBV25-1	15	TRBJ1-1	CASSGPPGGGTEAFF
TRBV5-1	20	TRBJ1-1	CASSATGQGILGVLNTEAFF
TRBV18	17	TRBJ2-7	CASSPLTAGTGTYEQYF
TRBV7-2	14	TRBJ2-7	CASSLASSEREQYF
TRBV18	12	TRBJ2-7	CASSGGLREQYF
TRBV15	19	TRBJ2-2	CATSRAGAAGVGRPGELFF
TRBV10-3	15	TRBJ2-3	CAISARDSPTDTQYF
TRBV28	11	TRBJ2-2	CASSLNVELFF
TRBV2	15	TRBJ1-2	CASSEAPGKDYGYTF